This record covers a single TCR beta chain. Its matching antigen is unknown. Time point denoted: week 35, safety follow-up. Every single dose of the vaccine, 300 ug of mutant IDH1 20-mer peptide, came with topical imiquimod. Eight vaccinations reached patients in weeks 1, 3, 5, 7, 11, 15, 19 and 23. Per germline, CDR1 GTSNPN and CDR2 SVGIG (reference sequence). This CDR3 is built from 14 residues. The J segment lost 5 bases and the V segment lost 3 bases, leaving 6 bases of the junction unmatched. This sample was taken from a study of a mutant IDH1 vaccine in newly diagnosed glioma. Study at large: Among treated patients, around 62% were male and approximately 40% female, and mean age was 40.4 years. It was radiotherapy, temozolomide, or both that patients received previously, with most receiving both. Visit V12 was conducted at week 35 as the safety follow-up. Visit V13 came later, at week 47.

Some clones are missing from TCRdb's copy, which holds only in-frame ones; the method was immunoSEQ multiplex PCR. Of around 60,000 clones listed, 84% are singletons. This chain connects TRBV30 to TRBJ1-4, with 7 bases that match TRBD1. Specimen: PBMCs, collected from a glioma patient whose treatment included an IDH1 peptide vaccine. The TCR originated in a young man with glioma. CDR3 sequence: CAWRTDRDNEKLFF. As DNA, the CDR3 is TGTGCCTGGAGGACCGACAGGGACAATGAAAAACTGTTTTTT.